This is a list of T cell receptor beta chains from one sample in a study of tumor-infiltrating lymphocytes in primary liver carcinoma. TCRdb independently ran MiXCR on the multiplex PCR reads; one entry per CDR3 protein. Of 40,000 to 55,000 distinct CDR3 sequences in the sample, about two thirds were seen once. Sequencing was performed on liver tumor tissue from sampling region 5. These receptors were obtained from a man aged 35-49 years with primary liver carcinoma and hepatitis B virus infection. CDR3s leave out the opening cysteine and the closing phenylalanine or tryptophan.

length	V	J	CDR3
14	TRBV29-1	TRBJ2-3	SVELRGMVVADTQY
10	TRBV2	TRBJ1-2	ASSEGRGDYT
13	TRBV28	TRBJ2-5	VSSSHLQIQETQY
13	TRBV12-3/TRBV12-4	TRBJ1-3	ASSFGGGGGNTIY
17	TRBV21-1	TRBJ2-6	VSRPERDRNFSGANVLT
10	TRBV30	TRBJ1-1	AGGRMNTEAF
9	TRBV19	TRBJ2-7	ATSPRGEEY
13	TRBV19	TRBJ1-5	ASTMDSHSNQPQH
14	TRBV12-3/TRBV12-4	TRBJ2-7	ASKPGLADSYYEQY
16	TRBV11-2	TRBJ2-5	ASGSRGLAGAPGGTQY
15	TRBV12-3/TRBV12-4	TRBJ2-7	ASSQFPGLAQSYEQY
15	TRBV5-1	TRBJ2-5	ASSLGLAGGWQETQY
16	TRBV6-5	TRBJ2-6	TNSLWTEMKAGANVLT
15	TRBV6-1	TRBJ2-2	ASSLTEYSPNTGELF
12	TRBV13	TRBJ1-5	ASSLGDRNQPQH
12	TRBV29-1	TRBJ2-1	STLRGTGNNEQF
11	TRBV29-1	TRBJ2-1	SVEFSPYNEQF
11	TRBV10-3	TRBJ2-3	AIAGGGGDTHY
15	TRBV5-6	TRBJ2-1	AGSSLDSPSSYNEQF
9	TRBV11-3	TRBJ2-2	ANSLHGELF
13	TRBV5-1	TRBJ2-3	ASSWGLADTDTQY
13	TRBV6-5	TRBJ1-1	ASSPYSGLNTEAF
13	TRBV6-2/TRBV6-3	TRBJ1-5	ASSYCTGGNQPQH
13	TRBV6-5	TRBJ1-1	ASINTGTVNTEAF
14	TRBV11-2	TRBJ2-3	PSSPPISGSTDTQY
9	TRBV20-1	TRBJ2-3	SARWRDTQY
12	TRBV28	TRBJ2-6	ASSLRGGANVLT
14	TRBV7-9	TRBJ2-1	ASSPGRAGVWDKQF
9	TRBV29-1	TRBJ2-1	SVEKFAEQF
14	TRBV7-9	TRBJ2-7	ASSLAAGQALCELY
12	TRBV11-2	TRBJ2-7	ASSLTDTALEQY
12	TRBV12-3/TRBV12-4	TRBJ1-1	ASSPQQSSTEAF
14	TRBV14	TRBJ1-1	ANSQFIFNMNTEAF
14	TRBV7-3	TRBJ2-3	ASSSGTRVSTDTQY
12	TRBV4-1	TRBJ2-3	ASSQDQLADTQY
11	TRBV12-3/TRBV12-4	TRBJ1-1	ASSYRRDTETF
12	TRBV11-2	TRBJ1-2	TSRERDTIYGYT
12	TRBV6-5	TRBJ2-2	ASRPSGGTGELF
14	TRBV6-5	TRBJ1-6	ASNWGRGTTNSPLH
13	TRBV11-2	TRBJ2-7	ATNLGGTLSYEQY
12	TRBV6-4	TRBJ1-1	ASRRPGTGGEAF
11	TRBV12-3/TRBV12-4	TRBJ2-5	ACSLLSQETQY
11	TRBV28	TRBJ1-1	ASTTGGGREAF
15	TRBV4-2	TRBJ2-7	TTTGLAGVYKSYEQN
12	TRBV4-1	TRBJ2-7	ASSLQAGRYEQY
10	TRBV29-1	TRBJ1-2	SVGTDTYGYT
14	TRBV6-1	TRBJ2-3	ASSQLAGLTTNTQY
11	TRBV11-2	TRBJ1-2	ASSLEGYYGYI
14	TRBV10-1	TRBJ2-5	ASSEGLAGEQETQY
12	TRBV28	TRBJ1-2	ASSSPTHFYGCT
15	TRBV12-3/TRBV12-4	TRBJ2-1	TSSLKARGSSYNEQF
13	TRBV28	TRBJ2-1	ASSLMTSGTDERF
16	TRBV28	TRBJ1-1	ASSFLMLPWGANTEAF
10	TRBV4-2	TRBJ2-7	ASSPDTHKQY
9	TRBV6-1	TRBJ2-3	ASRREDTLY
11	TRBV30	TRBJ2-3	AWSTGLEDTQY
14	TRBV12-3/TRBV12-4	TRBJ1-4	ASSRGGPATSEKLF
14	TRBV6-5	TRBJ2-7	ASSPWTGDRTYEQY
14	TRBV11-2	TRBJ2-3	ASSVQPGAATDTQY